This TCR beta chain appears in the sequencing data of a study of regulatory T cells in long-lasting Graves disease. General study points: There was favoring of TRBV28, TRBJ1-2 and TRBJ2-5 in persistent disease.

The time point: newly diagnosed GD, antithyroid drugs for less than 3 months. TCR sequences were obtained from RNA taken from PBMCs. Diagnoses of Graves' disease were made by American Thyroid Association guidelines. A word on this clonotype: Its antigen is as yet unknown.

Arm-PCR of CDR3 regions and iRepertoire HTBI primers were used to build TCR beta libraries. In the study's own analysis: The identification of about 66 TRBV and 14 TRBJ segments was made across samples. TCRdb re-called the multiplex PCR reads through MiXCR, storing one row per CDR3 protein. These V and J calls originate from TCRdb's pipeline instead of the authors' own analysis. The table lists approximately 470,000 distinct CDR3 sequences, 15% to 20% of them singletons. The CDR3 length is 18 residues. Losses at the gene ends were 5 bases for V and 4 bases for J; bases not matched to a gene: 15. Germline-derived CDR1 and CDR2 are MDHEN and SYDVKM. In addition, the sample was reused for a study of T cells in Graves' hyperthyroidism and ophthalmopathy. Per that study: Primed by the HTBI set, a first-round RT-PCR was run on the TCR CDR3.

The material was peripheral blood mononuclear cells (PBMCs), obtained at new diagnosis, from a patient treated with antithyroid drugs. The J gene is TRBJ2-5, the V gene TRBV28; 11 positions agree with TRBD2. This clonotype originated in a man aged 35 to 55 with Graves disease. The CDR3 protein is CASSLTGLAAAGVETQYF. CDR3 DNA sequence: TGTGCCAGCAGTCTGACGGGACTAGCGGCCGCTGGGGTAGAGACCCAGTACTTC.